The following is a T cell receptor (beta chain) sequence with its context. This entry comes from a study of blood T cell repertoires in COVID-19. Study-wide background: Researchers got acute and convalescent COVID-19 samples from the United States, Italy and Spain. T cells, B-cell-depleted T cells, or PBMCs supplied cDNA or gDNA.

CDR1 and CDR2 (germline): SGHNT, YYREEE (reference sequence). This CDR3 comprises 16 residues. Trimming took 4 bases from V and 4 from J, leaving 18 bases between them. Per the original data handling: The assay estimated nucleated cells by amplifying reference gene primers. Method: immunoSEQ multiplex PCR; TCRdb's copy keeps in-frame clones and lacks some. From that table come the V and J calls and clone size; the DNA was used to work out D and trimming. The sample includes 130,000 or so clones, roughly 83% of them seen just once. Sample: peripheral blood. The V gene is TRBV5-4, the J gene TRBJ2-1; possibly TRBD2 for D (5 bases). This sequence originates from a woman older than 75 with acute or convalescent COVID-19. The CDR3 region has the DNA TGTGCCAGCAGCCCCCCATCCGGGGAGTCGTACAATGAGCAGTTCTTC. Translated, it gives CASSPPSGESYNEQFF.